This T cell receptor beta chain was obtained from a study of identical twins (dated by TCRdb to between 2015 and 2016). About the study as a whole: The study deep-sequenced TCR alpha and beta repertoires from monozygotic twins, unrelated adults of various ages and cord blood to test whether fetal clonotypes persist. To rule out contamination, the twin experiments were replicated at different times with different library preparation protocols. Overall study results and their limits: Recombination models systematically underestimated out-of-frame TCR alpha sharing in monozygotic twins but agreed with sharing between unrelated individuals. Invariant T cells such as MAIT and iNKT could partly confound zero-insertion analyses, though diverse VJ usage argued against this for most clonotypes. Compared with coincidental sharing between unrelated individuals, out-of-frame TCR alpha sequences shared between twins showed an excess of sequences with low generation probability. Fewer insertions were carried by abundant cord blood beta clonotypes; a weaker similar trend was observed in young adult naive repertoires, while no such trend was observed in memory repertoires. Because the same donors could not be followed over many years, the conclusions relied on cross-sectional statistical analysis. In beta out-of-frame sequences, excess twin sharing was weaker, because having fewer shared sequences lowered the signal-to-noise ratio.

Libraries were made using 5' RACE. Sequencing was carried out with an Illumina HiSeq 2000. Template switching introduced a universal primer binding site; the final cDNA contained a unique molecular identifier, enabling accurate counting of TCR cDNA molecules. First-strand cDNA for TCR alpha and beta chains was synthesized from specific primers in the conserved constant-segment region. To control for contamination, each cDNA library was double barcoded with a SMART-Mk sample barcode plus Illumina barcodes. TruSeq adapter sequences along with Illumina sample barcodes were introduced in two successive PCR steps. TCR alpha and beta cDNA libraries were sequenced on the Illumina HiSeq platform with custom primers. In the authors' own workflow: MiGEC processed the raw reads to extract unique molecular identifiers, while MiXCR was used to determine the CDR3 positions. Recombination models were inferred per individual with the repgenHMM and IGoR tools using an EM algorithm. Shared clonotype analysis was performed with the tcR package in R, normalizing sharing by the product of cloneset sizes. To study raw recombination without the effects of thymic and clonal selection, out-of-frame nonproductive sequences were analyzed. TCRdb ran its own pipeline on the public reads, namely fastp trimming at Q25 and MiXCR clone calling, and kept in-frame beta chains. Entries are consolidated by CDR3 protein sequence, retaining the most common genes and DNA. Clone size and V and J calls follow TCRdb, not the original study. The sample table shows about 280,000 distinct CDR3 sequences, and around 8.8% are seen once. The ten largest clones add up to 2% to 2.5% of the sample.

This clonotype has a count of ten or more. Its antigen target is currently unknown. No clone much larger than this one lies a single base away; base qualities are absent. Every donor in the study was a healthy Caucasian. Three pairs of female monozygotic twins, all aged roughly 18 to 29 years, made up the twin cohort. Miltenyi CD45RO+ enrichment and human naive T-cell isolation kits were used to isolate memory (CD45RO+) and naive T cells from PBMC. Inclusive of the bounding cysteine and phenylalanine, the CDR3 is 15 residues long. Only the CDR3 portion is preserved as DNA: 45 bases, with reading frame beginning at the first base. As encoded in the germline V gene, CDR1 is MGHRA while CDR2 is YSYEKL. V loses 1 base, J loses 0 bases, and the germline ends lie 9 bases apart. This sample was shared with a second study, whose subject was yellow fever vaccine responses in identical twins. Taken from the second paper: The T cell response to vaccination in identical twins was reported by the authors to appear partly convergent and partly personalized. Focusing on identical twins, the study followed the T cell clones that responded to the vaccine, and did so with precision.

Sequencing was done on a sample of memory (CD45RO+) T cells sorted from blood. The cell subset or site label on this specimen signifies: CD45RO+ enriched T cells. In this chain, TRBV4-1 is recombined with TRBJ1-1; perhaps TRBD1 is the D gene, with 6 bases matching. This TCR derives from a woman aged 18-29 years in good health. At the DNA level, the sequence is TGCGCCAGCAGCCAAGGGGGGCAGCTGAACACTGAAGCTTTCTTT. The translation is CASSQGGQLNTEAFF.